The next 21 T cell receptor beta chains were all read from a single sample in a study of T cell repertoires in cytomegalovirus infection. These receptors have no identified antigens. TCRdb re-analysed the reads in MiXCR, keeping a single row per CDR3 protein. The table includes 90,000 to 120,000 distinct CDR3 sequences, roughly 40% detected once. The sample here was CD8+ T cells from cultured PBMCs, taken from culture after CMV antigen stimulation. These receptor sequences come from a human donor in good health (CMV status not recorded). Some clones in this sample may be carry-over from other donors' samples.

In this sample, this clonotype turned up many times. The chain uses TRBV9 and TRBJ1-3; perhaps TRBD1 as D (6 bases). The V end lost 1 base, the J end lost 0 bases, and 17 bases lay between the germline ends. The germline gives CDR1 SGDLS, CDR2 YYNGEE. There are 18 residues in the CDR3. CDR3 nucleotides: TGTGCCAGCAGCGTAATGGGCAGGGGAATGAGCTCTGGAAACACCATATATTTT. It specifies CASSVMGRGMSSGNTIYF.

The chain uses TRBV5-1 and TRBJ2-7; 9 bases are shared with TRBD1. Per the germline V gene, CDR1 is SGHRS and CDR2 is YFSETQ. This CDR3 region has 13 residues. V lost 5 bases and J lost 3; bases outside the gene matches: 3. In nucleotides, the CDR3 is TGCGCCAGCAGGTGGGGACAGGGCTACGAGCAGTACTTC. Its translation: CASRWGQGYEQYF. Combining the CDR3 with reference TRBV5-1 and TRBJ2-7 gives the whole variable domain KAGVTQTPRYLIKTRGQQVTLSCSPISGHRSVSWYQQTPGQGLQFLFEYFSETQRNKGNFPGRFSGRQFSNSRSEMNVSTLELGDSALYLCASRWGQGYEQYFGPGTRLTVT.

The gene calls are TRBV27 and TRBJ2-1; either TRBD1 or TRBD2 may fit D (5 bases each). V was cut by 5 bases and J by 8 bases, with 13 bases left in between. This CDR3 has 13 residues. CDR1 is MNHEY, CDR2 SMNVEV, per germline (reference sequence). CDR3 nucleotides: TGTGCCAGCAGTCCCGAACAGGAGGATGAGCAGTTCTTC. It encodes CASSPEQEDEQFF.

This clonotype came up a few times. The rearrangement links TRBV2 to TRBJ2-1; possibly TRBD2 for D (5 bases). CDR3 size: 11 residues. The ends were cut back, 7 bases at V and 9 bases at J, with 10 bases in the middle. The germline CDR1 and CDR2 sequences are SNHLY and FYNNEI. Here the CDR3 reads CASKRDLEQFF. The CDR3 DNA is TGTGCCAGCAAGAGGGATCTTGAGCAGTTCTTC.

This sequence joins TRBV12-3 or TRBV12-4 and TRBJ2-5, with TRBD1 matching 8 bases. With 5 bases clipped from V and 3 bases from J, the junction kept 5 bases outside the gene matches. This CDR3 comprises 14 residues. The CDR3 is CASSRQGQEETQYF. CDR3 nucleotide sequence: TGTGCCAGCAGTCGCCAGGGACAGGAAGAGACCCAGTACTTC.

J is TRBJ2-7 and V is TRBV30; D is tentatively TRBD1 or TRBD2 (5 bases each). Germline lookup yields CDR1 GTSNPN and CDR2 SVGIG (reference sequence). Trimming pared 5 bases from V and 2 bases from J, leaving 19 bases between. The CDR3 runs to 15 residues. The CDR3 DNA reads TGTGCCTGGTCGCCGGGACCCTGGAGCCCCTACGAGCAGTACTTC. Residues: CAWSPGPWSPYEQYF.

This clonotype was seen a few times. The genes are TRBV7-8 and TRBJ2-6; D ambiguous. Germline loops: CDR1 SGHVS, CDR2 FQNEAQ. The CDR3 runs to 14 residues. Between the trimmed V and J ends, which lost 5 bases and 0 bases, there was a span of 5 bases. CDR3 DNA: TGTGCCAGCAGCAAGGCCTCTGGGGCCAACGTCCTGACTTTC. The encoded protein is CASSKASGANVLTF.

The chain carries TRBV7-6 and TRBJ1-6; D unresolved. This CDR3 is 13 amino acids long. The V end lost 7 bases, the J end lost 9 bases, and 13 bases lay between the germline ends. In germline, CDR1 is SGHVS, CDR2 FNYEAQ. The CDR3 sequence: CASTSGVGSPLHF. The DNA for the CDR3 is TGTGCCAGCACGTCCGGGGTTGGTTCACCCCTCCACTTT. The whole variable domain, filled in from reference TRBV7-6 and TRBJ1-6, reads GAGVSQSPRYKVTKRGQDVALRCDPISGHVSLYWYRQALGQGPEFLTYFNYEAQQDKSGLPNDRFSAERPEGSISTLTIQRTEQRDSAMYRCASTSGVGSPLHFGNGTRLTVT.

The chain combines TRBV6-5 with TRBJ2-1; no clear D. Germline values: CDR1 MNHEY, CDR2 SVGAGI. V was trimmed by 3 bases and J by 8 bases, leaving 8 bases between them. This CDR3 comprises 12 residues. This CDR3 reads CASSYPGYEQFF. DNA of the CDR3: TGTGCCAGCAGTTATCCAGGCTATGAGCAGTTCTTC.

V and J are TRBV2 and TRBJ2-1; D is possibly TRBD2 (6 bases). V lost 4 bases and J 6 bases, leaving 16 bases between the germline ends. The germline gives CDR1 SNHLY, CDR2 FYNNEI. The CDR3 has 15 amino acids. The CDR3: CASSGLSGELNEQFF. The CDR3 coding sequence is TGTGCCAGCAGTGGCCTTAGCGGCGAACTCAATGAGCAGTTCTTC.

The genes are TRBV7-4 and TRBJ1-2, with unresolved D. CDR3 length: 13 amino acids. Germline loops: CDR1 SGHVT, CDR2 SQSDAQ. V shed 0 bases and J shed 6 bases, with 8 bases lying between them. The CDR3 coding sequence is TGTGCCAGCAGCTTAGCGGAGGGCGATGGCTACACCTTC. Translation gives CASSLAEGDGYTF.

This clonotype was observed a handful of times. The J gene is TRBJ2-3, the V gene TRBV11-2, with D perhaps matching TRBD2 (6 bases). The CDR3 covers 16 residues. The V end was cut by 5 bases, the J end by 6 bases, with 21 bases between. Germline V CDR1 and CDR2: SGHAT, FQNNGV. The CDR3 sequence is CASSRTAGMGYDTQYF. The CDR3, as DNA: TGTGCCAGCAGCCGAACGGCGGGGATGGGATACGATACGCAGTATTTT. Looking up the rest from reference TRBV11-2 and TRBJ2-3 gives the full variable domain: EAGVAQSPRYKIIEKRQSVAFWCNPISGHATLYWYQQILGQGPKLLIQFQNNGVVDDSQLPKDRFSAERLKGVDSTLKIQPAKLEDSAVYLCASSRTAGMGYDTQYFGPGTRLTVL.

This clonotype came up a few times. The chain has TRBV27 and TRBJ1-1; possibly TRBD1 for D (6 bases). V was cut by 6 bases and J by 3 bases, with 17 bases left in between. The CDR3 consists of 15 residues. Germline CDR1 is MNHEY and CDR2 is SMNVEV (reference sequence). The CDR3 is CASSPFGGADTEAFF. Here the CDR3 DNA reads TGTGCCAGCAGCCCATTCGGGGGGGCCGACACTGAAGCTTTCTTT.

The rearrangement links TRBV5-5 to TRBJ1-5, with D possibly matching TRBD1 (6 bases). The CDR3 extends over 17 amino acids. Trimming stripped 6 bases from V and 0 bases from J, with 19 bases between. Germline CDR1 reads SGHKS; CDR2 reads YYEKEE (reference sequence). Here the CDR3 DNA reads TGTGCCAGCACTCTGGGAGGGGACATGAGTAGCAATCAGCCCCAGCATTTT. It yields the protein CASTLGGDMSSNQPQHF.

This clonotype was counted at least ten times. The CDR3 DNA reads as TGTGCCAGCAGCGCCCCGGGGTCCAACTACAATGAGCAGTTCTTC. It specifies CASSAPGSNYNEQFF. The V gene is TRBV7-9, the J gene TRBJ2-1, with D perhaps TRBD2 (5 bases). Germline-derived CDR1 and CDR2 are SEHNR and FQNEAQ (reference sequence). Trimming took off 5 bases at V and 3 bases at J, with 14 bases between the two ends. The CDR3 consists of 15 residues.

The V call is TRBV4-1, the J call TRBJ1-1; TRBD1 matches at 10 bases. The CDR3 is 15 amino acids. CDR1 is MGHRA and CDR2 is YSYEKL in the germline V gene. With V trimmed by 2 bases and J by 6 bases, 6 bases remained unmatched. The CDR3 DNA sequence: TGCGCCAGCAGCCAACAGCGGACAGGGGGGTCTGAAGCTTTCTTT. Its translation: CASSQQRTGGSEAFF.

This clonotype has a count of ten or more. This rearrangement joins TRBV6-4 to TRBJ2-3; the D is unclear. V dropped 2 bases and J dropped 4 bases, with 7 bases sitting between them. The CDR3 loop spans 13 amino acids. CDR1 and CDR2 from the germline V gene are MRHNA and SNTAGT. CDR3 loop: CASSDRLADTQYF. The CDR3 DNA reads as TGTGCCAGCAGTGACCGACTTGCAGATACGCAGTATTTT.

The chain is built from TRBV7-6 and TRBJ2-7; D remains ambiguous. The ends were cut back, 5 bases at V and 3 bases at J, with 11 bases in the middle. Looked up from germline, CDR1 is SGHVS and CDR2 is FNYEAQ. CDR3 size: 13 residues. The chain's CDR3 is CASSPRHHYEQYF. CDR3 nucleotides: TGTGCCAGCAGCCCCCGACACCACTACGAGCAGTACTTC.

This clonotype appeared a few times. V and J are TRBV7-9 and TRBJ2-7, with D perhaps assigned TRBD1 or TRBD2 (6 bases each). CDR1 is SEHNR and CDR2 is FQNEAQ in the germline V gene (reference sequence). V lost 5 bases and J lost 2, with 13 bases in between. The CDR3 contains 14 residues. CDR3 region: CASSPRGAPYEQYF. CDR3 bases: TGTGCCAGCAGCCCGAGGGGGGCCCCCTACGAGCAGTACTTC.

The V call is TRBV5-3, the J call TRBJ2-1, with D tentatively TRBD1 (6 bases). TRBV5-3 is classed as an ORF, of uncertain function. V lost 8 bases, J lost 10 bases, and 16 bases lay in between. The CDR3 covers 12 residues. CDR3 DNA: TGTGCCAGCAGCAAAGGACAGAACGAGCAGTTCTTC. Protein: CASSKGQNEQFF.

This clonotype was counted ten times or more. This rearrangement joins TRBV6-5 to TRBJ1-1; no clear D. Looked up from germline, CDR1 is MNHEY and CDR2 is SVGAGI. V dropped 6 bases and J dropped 1 base, with 15 bases sitting between them. The CDR3 length is 15 residues. The CDR3: CASSSQWAGNTEAFF. The CDR3 region has the DNA TGTGCCAGCAGCTCCCAGTGGGCAGGGAACACTGAAGCTTTCTTT.